The 4 T cell receptor beta chains in this list originate from one sample, sequenced in a study of blood T cell repertoires in COVID-19. The repertoire was sequenced with immunoSEQ multiplex PCR; TCRdb's copy has only in-frame clones and lacks some. The sample lists roughly 87,000 clones; 86% were seen once. Sample: peripheral blood. All receptors come from a man aged 45-60 years with active COVID-19.

The chain couples TRBV3-1 (or the pseudogene TRBV3-2) to TRBJ1-3; D is ambiguous. V was shortened by 4 bases and J by 4 bases, with 5 bases between the two germline ends. The germline CDR1 and CDR2 sequences are LGHDT and YNNKEL (reference sequence). The CDR3 runs to 12 residues. CDR3: CASSPYGNTIYF. The CDR3 region has the DNA TGTGCCAGCAGCCCCTACGGAAACACCATATATTTT.

This rearrangement joins TRBV19 to TRBJ2-7, with 11 bases that match TRBD2. In germline, CDR1 is LNHDA, CDR2 SQIVND (reference sequence). V gave up 5 bases and J gave up 1 base; unmatched junction bases: 4. The CDR3 sequence is 15 residues long. The CDR3 DNA sequence: TGTGCCAGTAGTGCCCTAGCGGGGGGTTCCTACGAGCAGTACTTC. Amino acid sequence: CASSALAGGSYEQYF.

V is TRBV7-6 and J is TRBJ2-5; 12 bases are a match to TRBD2. The V gene's germline CDR1 is SGHVS and CDR2 FNYEAQ. Unmatched junction bases numbered 7, after V lost 4 bases and J lost 7 bases. The CDR3 length is 15 residues. CDR3 coding DNA: TGTGCCAGCAGCTCCCCTAGCGGGAGGGCCGCGACCCAGTACTTC. Translating gives CASSSPSGRAATQYF.

This rearrangement joins TRBV18 to TRBJ2-3; perhaps TRBD2 as D (6 bases). Germline-derived CDR1 and CDR2 are KGHSH and LQKENI. This CDR3 spans 15 amino acids. V was cut by 3 bases and J by 0 bases, with 10 bases left in between. The CDR3 sequence is CASSPGTVSTDTQYF. CDR3 nucleotide sequence: TGTGCCAGCTCACCCGGGACTGTAAGCACAGATACGCAGTATTTT. Together with reference TRBV18 and TRBJ2-3, the CDR3 gives the full variable domain: NAGVMQNPRHLVRRRGQEARLRCSPMKGHSHVYWYRQLPEEGLKFMVYLQKENIIDESGMPKERFSAEFPKEGPSILRIQQVVRGDSAAYFCASSPGTVSTDTQYFGPGTRLTVL.